This T cell receptor (beta chain) stems from a study of shared clonotypes between healthy human individuals. Study-wide background: CD4 naive and CD4 memory each took three plates per donor, while CD8 naive took two and CD8 memory one.

The CDR3 spans 15 residues. J lost 2 bases, V lost 3 bases, and 3 bases had no gene match. Germline V gene lookup returns CDR1 SGHTA and CDR2 FQGTGA. Several immunoSEQ 96-well plates shared each subset's DNA, each plate a replicate. Sequencing used immunoSEQ multiplex PCR; TCRdb keeps in-frame clones, though not all of them. The table shows millions of clones, with roughly 93% occurring only once. Regarding this clone: Its target is unknown. In the same sample, other DNA sequences code for this CDR3.

Study-wide results and caveats: When compared with the clonotypes that were shared by all four sorted-subset donors, the non-shared clonotypes turned out to have lower generation probabilities.

The sequenced sample consisted of naive CD4+ T cells from PBMCs. Subset meaning: CD45RA+ positively selected. This receptor was obtained from a man aged 18 to 35 in good health. Some clones in this sample may be carry-over from other donors' samples. V usage is TRBV7-3 and J usage is TRBJ2-2; 7 nucleotides align to TRBD2. The DNA of the CDR3 is TGTGCCAGCAGCTTGGGAGCGGGAAACACCGGGGAGCTGTTTTTT. Amino acid sequence: CASSLGAGNTGELFF.